The 4 T cell receptor beta chains reported below all come from one sample, sequenced in a study of CDR3 diversity in severe acne. TCRdb re-analysed the PCR reads in MiXCR, keeping a single row per CDR3 protein. The data show approximately 79,000 distinct CDR3 sequences, with 45% to 50% seen just once and roughly a tenth held by the top ten. Sequences were obtained from blood. These receptors were obtained from a male donor in good health, serving as a control.

This clonotype was counted once. The chain couples TRBV7-3 to TRBJ1-3, with 7 nucleotides matching TRBD1. This CDR3 comprises 19 residues. Germline V CDR1 and CDR2: SGHTA, FQGTGA. With V trimmed by 5 bases and J by 5 bases, 21 bases remained unmatched. CDR3 DNA: TGTGCCAGCAGCATCCATCTAGGGGAAGGGGGCGCTACGAGAAACACCATATATTTT. Translation: CASSIHLGEGGATRNTIYF.

The rearrangement uses TRBV13 and TRBJ2-7; D call uncertain. Germline V lookup: CDR1 PRHDT, CDR2 FYEKMQ (reference sequence). V was shortened by 5 bases and J by 9 bases, with 11 bases between the two germline ends. CDR3 size: 11 residues. CDR3 residues: CASSPQVGQYF. The DNA of the CDR3 is TGTGCCAGCAGCCCCCAGGTTGGGCAGTACTTC.

The chain links TRBV20-1 to TRBJ1-1; 9 bases are shared with TRBD1. Germline V gene sequence: CDR1 DFQATT, CDR2 SNEGSKA (reference sequence). V trimming: 6 bases; J trimming: 1 base; junction bases outside the gene matches: 12. This CDR3 has 16 residues. The CDR3 DNA is TGCAGTGCGCCGCGACAGGGGGGCGGAGCGAACACTGAAGCTTTCTTT. Translated: CSAPRQGGGANTEAFF.

This clonotype was recorded many times. The chain couples TRBV19 to TRBJ2-3, with a tentative D call TRBD2 (6 bases). Germline assignment: CDR1 LNHDA and CDR2 SQIVND (reference sequence). The CDR3 length is 14 residues. Trimming took off 4 bases at V and 2 bases at J, with 10 bases between the two ends. The CDR3 DNA reads as TGTGCCAGTAGTAGAGCGGGCCCCACAGATACGCAGTATTTT. This gives the protein CASSRAGPTDTQYF.